Presented here are 29 T cell receptor beta chains from one specimen sequenced in a study of TIL therapy for anti-PD-1-resistant metastatic lung cancer. The libraries were made with immunoSEQ v3. Assay used: immunoSEQ multiplex PCR; TCRdb lists only in-frame clones, some missing. This sample has about 36,000 clones; about 73% occur once, and the top ten carry 4.5% to 7%. Sample time point: pre-treatment sample, taken before nivolumab and TIL therapy. The source was blood, collected at baseline. The receptors here all came from a person aged 25-80 years with non-small cell lung cancer.

The gene calls are TRBV6-1 and TRBJ2-7; 10 bases match TRBD1. The germline V gene encodes CDR1 MNHNS and CDR2 SASEGT. CDR3 length equals 14 residues. V lost 5 bases to trimming and J lost 7 bases; unmatched junction nucleotides: 8. This CDR3 reads CASSRRQGAQEQYF. CDR3 nucleotides: TGTGCCAGCAGTAGACGACAGGGGGCTCAAGAGCAGTACTTC.

This clone was recorded once. V usage is TRBV7-6 and J usage is TRBJ2-7, with TRBD2 matching 8 bases. J gave up 5 bases and V 2 bases, and 11 bases lay outside the gene matches. Germline V gene sequence: CDR1 SGHVS, CDR2 FNYEAQ. CDR3 length equals 16 residues. CDR3 DNA: TGTGCCAGCAGCTTAACCCCCTACGGAGCGGGAGACGAGCAGTACTTC. It encodes CASSLTPYGAGDEQYF. The full variable domain, with the rest looked up from reference TRBV7-6 and TRBJ2-7, is GAGVSQSPRYKVTKRGQDVALRCDPISGHVSLYWYRQALGQGPEFLTYFNYEAQQDKSGLPNDRFSAERPEGSISTLTIQRTEQRDSAMYRCASSLTPYGAGDEQYFGPGTRLTVT.

The V and J genes are TRBV2 and TRBJ2-7, with a weak D call TRBD1 (5 bases). The CDR3 loop spans 12 amino acids. CDR1 is SNHLY and CDR2 is FYNNEI in the germline V gene. Trimming removed 3 bases at V and 5 bases at J, with 8 bases between. The CDR3 sequence is CASSDPQDEQYF. CDR3 bases: TGTGCCAGCAGTGATCCACAGGACGAGCAGTACTTC.

V is TRBV7-9 and J is TRBJ2-1, with unresolved D. The CDR3 contains 12 residues. Per germline, CDR1 SEHNR and CDR2 FQNEAQ (reference sequence). Trimming stripped 5 bases from V and 9 bases from J, with 11 bases between. CDR3 region: CASSPGRSEQFF. CDR3 nucleotides: TGTGCCAGCAGCCCAGGTAGGAGTGAGCAGTTCTTC.

The DNA for the CDR3 is TGTGCCAGCAGCTTAACCGACAGGCCCAACAATGAGCAGTTCTTC. Protein sequence: CASSLTDRPNNEQFF. This chain uses TRBV11-1 with TRBJ2-1; D perhaps matches TRBD1 (6 bases). Between the trimmed V and J ends, which lost 2 bases and 5 bases, there was a span of 13 bases. CDR3 length: 15 residues. Per germline, CDR1 SGHAT and CDR2 FQDESV (reference sequence).

Only one count was recorded for this clone. The rearrangement joins TRBV28 to TRBJ2-5; tentative D call: TRBD1 (5 bases). CDR3 size: 13 residues. Trimming left V 3 bases short and J 2 bases short, with 7 bases between. CDR1 and CDR2 from the germline V gene are MDHEN and SYDVKM. Here the CDR3 reads CASSLGQQETQYF. CDR3 coding DNA: TGTGCCAGCAGTTTGGGGCAGCAAGAGACCCAGTACTTC.

The rearrangement joins TRBV11-2 to TRBJ1-1; TRBD1 agrees at 7 bases. After removal of 5 bases from V and 0 bases from J, the junction contained 12 bases not matched to a gene. The germline V gene encodes CDR1 SGHAT and CDR2 FQNNGV. There are 17 residues in the CDR3. The CDR3, as DNA: TGTGCCAGCAGCCCCCCGGTTAACAGGGGCATGAACACTGAAGCTTTCTTT. Its translation is CASSPPVNRGMNTEAFF.

This chain uses TRBV29-1 with TRBJ2-7; TRBD1 is a possible D gene (6 bases). Germline lookup yields CDR1 SQVTM and CDR2 ANQGSEA. CDR3 length equals 15 residues. V was shortened by 4 bases and J by 4 bases, with 20 bases between the two germline ends. The CDR3 DNA reads TGCAGCGTTGGACTACCCCAGGGGACACGATACGAGCAGTACTTC. Translated: CSVGLPQGTRYEQYF.

Turning to this clone: The germline gene is not matched at one end of the junction; a read error may be the cause. The chain employs TRBV19 and TRBJ1-5; 9 nucleotides agree with TRBD1. Germline CDR1 is LNHDA and CDR2 is SQIVND (reference sequence). The CDR3 spans 15 residues. The CDR3 region has the DNA TGTGCCAGTAATCCACAGGGGGCCCAGAATCGGCCCCAGCATTTT. Its translation: CASNPQGAQNRPQHF.

This clone has just a few counts. The chain is built from TRBV28 and TRBJ2-7; possible D gene TRBD2, 6 bases. Trimming cost V 5 bases and J 9 bases, with 20 bases left between them. The CDR3 is 14 amino acids. Germline CDR1 and CDR2: MDHEN and SYDVKM. The CDR3 reads CASSQDRGLGGQYF. The CDR3 DNA reads as TGTGCCAGCAGTCAGGACCGGGGCTTGGGAGGGCAGTACTTC.

The rearrangement uses TRBV28 and TRBJ2-1, with no clear D. The germline V and J ends were trimmed by 2 bases and 2 bases, with 7 bases remaining between them. Germline CDR1 reads MDHEN; CDR2 reads SYDVKM. The CDR3 is 14 amino acids. CDR3 protein: CASSLGSPYNEQFF. CDR3 nucleotides: TGTGCCAGCAGTTTAGGGTCCCCCTACAATGAGCAGTTCTTC.

The genes are TRBV25-1 and TRBJ2-7; a weak D match, TRBD1 (6 bases). The CDR3 has 13 amino acids. Trimming cost V 8 bases and J 0 bases, with 11 bases left between them. The germline CDR1 and CDR2 sequences are MGHDK and SYGVNS. This CDR3 reads CASQGTVSYEQYF. CDR3 coding DNA: TGTGCCAGCCAGGGGACGGTCTCCTACGAGCAGTACTTC.

This clone was detected a few times. The chain uses TRBV7-9 and TRBJ1-1; 8 nucleotides agree with TRBD1. Germline V gives CDR1 SEHNR, CDR2 FQNEAQ (reference sequence). CDR3 length: 17 residues. Trimming removed 5 bases from V and 0 bases from J; junction bases left unmatched: 11. The CDR3 loop is CASSLLQGALVNTEAFF. CDR3 DNA: TGTGCCAGCAGCCTCCTGCAGGGGGCTCTGGTGAACACTGAAGCTTTCTTT.

J is TRBJ1-2 and V is TRBV6-5; possibly TRBD1 for D (6 bases). V was pared by 5 bases and J by 7 bases, with 8 bases between. The germline CDR1 and CDR2 sequences are MNHEY and SVGAGI. The CDR3 spans 11 residues. The CDR3 here is CASSGGGGYTF. In DNA, the CDR3 is TGTGCCAGCAGTGGAGGGGGTGGCTACACCTTC.

The V call is TRBV7-8, the J call TRBJ1-5; 8 bases agree with TRBD1. J gave up 6 bases and V 4 bases, and 8 bases lay outside the gene matches. The CDR3 loop spans 15 amino acids. Germline CDR1 is SGHVS and CDR2 is FQNEAQ. This CDR3 reads CASSSDRAGFQPQHF. The DNA for the CDR3 is TGTGCCAGCAGCTCGGACAGGGCAGGGTTTCAGCCCCAGCATTTT.

This sequence joins TRBV5-1 and TRBJ1-5, with D uncertain. The germline CDR1 and CDR2 sequences are SGHRS and YFSETQ. The CDR3 runs to 15 residues. V lost 0 bases, J lost 2 bases, and 9 bases lay in between. Written as DNA, the CDR3 is TGCGCCAGCAGCTTGGAGGGCCTGGGCAATCAGCCCCAGCATTTT. Amino acids: CASSLEGLGNQPQHF.

This chain joins TRBV4-2 and TRBJ2-7, with TRBD1 identical over 9 bases. Germline lookup yields CDR1 LGHNA and CDR2 YNFKEQ. The ends lost 0 bases at V and 2 bases at J; junction bases unmatched: 5. The CDR3 totals 16 residues. The CDR3: CASSQDPGQGTYEQYF. Here the CDR3 DNA reads TGTGCCAGCAGCCAAGATCCCGGACAGGGGACCTACGAGCAGTACTTC.

The V gene is TRBV19, the J gene TRBJ1-5, with D maybe TRBD1 (6 bases). The CDR3 is 15 residues long. Trimming stripped 7 bases from V and 6 bases from J, with 19 bases between. The germline gives CDR1 LNHDA, CDR2 SQIVND (reference sequence). The CDR3 bases are TGTGCCAGTACCCTGGGTCCGGGGGCGGCTCAGCCCCAGCATTTT. It translates to CASTLGPGAAQPQHF. Supplemented by reference TRBV19 and TRBJ1-5, the full variable domain reads DGGITQSPKYLFRKEGQNVTLSCEQNLNHDAMYWYRQDPGQGLRLIYYSQIVNDFQKGDIAEGYSVSREKKESFPLTVTSAQKNPTAFYLCASTLGPGAAQPQHFGDGTRLSIL.

This clone was recorded a few times. V gene TRBV21-1 combines with J gene TRBJ1-4. TRBV21-1 is reported as a pseudogene. The CDR3 consists of 16 residues. The CDR3 sequence: CASSPPVPRANEKLFF. In DNA form, the CDR3 reads TGTGCCAGCAGCCCACCAGTACCACGAGCAAATGAAAAACTGTTTTTT.

This clone was seen a few times. The J gene is TRBJ2-1, the V gene TRBV15; D call uncertain. V was shortened by 5 bases and J by 8 bases, with 7 bases between the two germline ends. The CDR3 loop spans 11 amino acids. In germline, CDR1 is LNHNV, CDR2 YYDKDF (reference sequence). The CDR3, as DNA: TGTGCCACCAGCGGCAGCGATGAGCAGTTCTTC. Protein: CATSGSDEQFF.

V gene TRBV10-3 combines with J gene TRBJ2-7, with D maybe TRBD1 (5 bases). The CDR3 contains 14 residues. CDR1 is ENHRY, CDR2 SYGVKD, per germline. Trimming removed 3 bases at V and 3 bases at J, with 12 bases between. Here the CDR3 reads CAISDRVANYEQYF. The CDR3 DNA reads TGTGCCATCAGTGACAGGGTCGCCAACTACGAGCAGTACTTC.

The rearrangement joins TRBV5-1 to TRBJ2-2; D is ambiguous. The CDR3 consists of 16 residues. Germline values: CDR1 SGHRS, CDR2 YFSETQ. The ends were cut back, 0 bases at V and 2 bases at J, with 11 bases in the middle. CDR3 nucleotides: TGCGCCAGCAGCTTGGGGATCAGTTCTAACACCGGGGAGCTGTTTTTT. Translated, it gives CASSLGISSNTGELFF.

This sequence joins TRBV9 and TRBJ2-7; TRBD1 or TRBD2 may be the D gene (6 bases each). This CDR3 region has 14 residues. Deletions cut 4 bases from V and 7 bases from J, with 18 bases between. Per the germline V gene, CDR1 is SGDLS and CDR2 is YYNGEE. CDR3 DNA: TGTGCCAGCAGCCCACAGGGTTCTGCGGGGGAGCAGTACTTC. Amino acids: CASSPQGSAGEQYF.

The chain links TRBV7-9 to TRBJ2-6, with D tentatively TRBD1 or TRBD2 (5 bases each). The CDR3 covers 18 residues. Trimming left V 4 bases short and J 1 base short, with 17 bases between. The germline CDR1 and CDR2 sequences are SEHNR and FQNEAQ (reference sequence). In nucleotides, the CDR3 is TGTGCCAGCAGCTCCATCAGGGAGAGGGCTTCTGGGGCCAACGTCCTGACTTTC. Protein sequence: CASSSIRERASGANVLTF.

This clone has just a few counts. CDR3 loop: CASSFGAGQGAGYTF. DNA for the CDR3: TGTGCCAGCAGCTTCGGGGCAGGACAGGGGGCTGGCTACACCTTC. V gene TRBV7-2 combines with J gene TRBJ1-2; TRBD1 aligns across 11 bases. CDR3 length equals 15 residues. The V gene end was trimmed by 3 bases and the J gene end by 7 bases; junction bases not matched to a gene: 7. The germline V gene has CDR1 SGHTA and CDR2 FQGNSA.

The chain recombines TRBV28 with TRBJ2-1; D gene unclear. The germline CDR1 and CDR2 sequences are MDHEN and SYDVKM. The germline V and J ends were trimmed by 2 bases and 3 bases, with 11 bases remaining between them. The CDR3 is 15 residues long. The CDR3 loop is CASSLPRSLYNEQFF. The DNA for the CDR3 is TGTGCCAGCAGTTTACCTAGGTCCCTCTACAATGAGCAGTTCTTC.

This chain connects TRBV7-2 to TRBJ2-5; possible D gene TRBD2, 6 bases. CDR1 is SGHTA and CDR2 is FQGNSA in the germline V gene. The CDR3 has 14 amino acids. V was shortened by 6 bases and J by 3 bases, with 14 bases between the two germline ends. The CDR3 spells CASSLRWGEETQYF. The CDR3, as DNA: TGTGCCAGCAGTCTTCGGTGGGGGGAAGAGACCCAGTACTTC.

This clone came up a few times. The chain couples TRBV5-1 to TRBJ1-1; possibly TRBD1 for D (6 bases). V dropped 0 bases and J dropped 11 bases, with 14 bases sitting between them. The CDR3 length is 13 residues. Germline V lookup: CDR1 SGHRS, CDR2 YFSETQ. The CDR3 coding sequence is TGCGCCAGCAGCTTGGAAGGGGGAACTAGGGCTTTCTTT. It specifies CASSLEGGTRAFF.

V is TRBV7-2 and J is TRBJ1-1; D is uncertain. Between the trimmed V and J ends, which lost 5 bases and 3 bases, there was a span of 10 bases. Germline V gives CDR1 SGHTA, CDR2 FQGNSA. The CDR3 consists of 13 residues. The CDR3: CASSQDPDTEAFF. In DNA, the CDR3 is TGTGCCAGCAGCCAGGACCCAGACACTGAAGCTTTCTTT.